A single T cell receptor beta chain is shown here with its context. Its antigen is currently not known. No base-level quality is on record; no much larger clone is a single base apart. This specimen comes from a study of cytomegalovirus exposure and HLA in healthy donors (dated by TCRdb to about 2017). Regarding the study in general: An earlier analysis of about 530 of the donors reported approximately 280 Gb of sequence data and roughly 120 million unique TCR beta sequences obtained from roughly 180 million T cells. Genome-wide SNP genotypes for about three fifths of the roughly 700 donors were used in a later genetic analysis, which treated that subset as a discovery cohort. The T cell repertoires of several hundred subjects were profiled by immunosequencing and related to cytomegalovirus serostatus. About 5 DR-DQ haplotypes were handled as single units for association and clustering, since linkage in the cohort was strong. In an earlier analysis of about 590 of the donors, high-throughput TCR beta sequencing was used to judge whether each TCR beta V gene segment behaved as functional or pseudogenic. Donor age, sex, ethnicity and CMV serostatus were collected together with the repertoire data. The number of typed donors differed by locus: about 620-640 for A, B, C, DRB1 and DQB1; some 500 for DQA1; some 610 for DPA1; and about 450 for DPB1. To predict cytomegalovirus infection status, the study combined high-throughput TCR immunosequencing, statistical association of individual TCRs with disease status, and machine learning. Rather than drawing on any new phenotypic data, the later analysis identified candidate immune exposures from TCR beta sequences and the way those sequences occurred across donors. The aim of the study was to test whether cataloging public T cell receptors could identify signatures of past pathogen exposure. A separate validation cohort of more than 100 different subjects was used in addition to the roughly 700-subject first cohort. An early release covering approximately 600 HLA-typed donors comprised approximately 300 gigabases of sequencing data and roughly 85 million unique TCR sequences. Both class I and class II loci were covered by HLA typing, at four-digit resolution. A later analysis re-examined previously published TCR beta repertoires from about 700 donors and added high-resolution HLA genotyping to investigate patterns of TCR occurrence. Every discovery cohort repertoire had been produced on one sequencing platform. Of the roughly 390 genotyped donors, about 84% fell in the genetic ancestry cluster associated with self-reported Caucasian donors. On average, around 240,000 unique TCR beta nucleotide sequences were sequenced per donor among some 420 genotyped donors of the cohort, with approximately 18% of those sequences being non-productive.

The CDR3 runs 12 residues from the cysteine to the phenylalanine. The sequence is cut down to CDR3 DNA, 36 bases in frame from base 1. Looking up the germline V gene (reference sequence) yields CDR1 LNHNV and CDR2 YYDKDF. The V and J ends are trimmed by 5 bases and 4 bases, leaving 6 bases between them. In total, 630 or so healthy bone marrow donors made up the cohort. At the time of sampling, every cohort member was nominally healthy, though immune exposures that went unrecorded were likely present. The donor tested CMV seropositive, placing the donor among the 310 or so seropositive members of the cohort. A peripheral blood sample was provided by each donor, and peripheral blood mononuclear cells were used for TCR beta sequencing. Genomic DNA extraction from the blood cell samples was performed with the Qiagen DNeasy Blood Extraction Kit. What the work shows at the level of the full study, not this receptor alone: The authors suggested that the approach could potentially be generalized to other disease states and immunological phenotypes. A later analysis found that most CMV-associated TCR beta chains appeared HLA-restricted, with HLA associations seemingly driven largely by CMV exposure. Correlated functional status among segregating V segments might reflect linkage disequilibrium, but an unknown experimental factor could not be ruled out. Most TCR sequences were seen in very few donors, while some public TCRs were found in many individuals. Because counts were too low, about 18 rarely observed V segments, including chromosome 9 orphons, were excluded from the earlier analysis of 587 of the donors. In vitro tests confirmed that a few of the cytomegalovirus-associated TCR beta chains recognize cytomegalovirus antigens. Sequencing depth was assumed to be roughly uniform across donors in the presence/absence analyses, though that assumption may not hold. The classifier was reported to diagnose cytomegalovirus status with high specificity and sensitivity in both the original cohort and the validation cohort. For the cohort, immune exposure information was limited to CMV serostatus. Because some donors lacked HLA typing at each locus, the association tests relied only on the typed subset. Some IMGT-functional V segments, including TRBV6-2 and TRBV6-3, could not be told apart with the 87-base-pair reads, so those segments were excluded. A total of fewer than 200 TCR beta chains were listed by the study as associated with cytomegalovirus. In a later analysis, the rate of TCR association differed among HLA loci, with DRB1 alleles having the most associated TCRs and HLA-C alleles having the fewest. A later genetic analysis associated a missense DCLRE1C variant with V-gene and J-gene trimming of TCR beta chains, and an independent cohort replicated the association. In a later analysis, HLA-associated TCR beta chains showed more clonal expansion and lower generation probabilities than non-associated chains that were equally common. A later genetic analysis reported fewer N-insertions in productive TCRs among donors in an Asian-associated ancestry cluster than the roughly 700-donor mean. At a false discovery rate of 0.05, a later analysis linked about 16,000 TCR beta sequences to specific HLA alleles. Broadly in line with IMGT annotations, most TCR beta V segments showed up in productive rearrangements about 87% or about 30% of the time in an earlier analysis of under 700 of the donors. A group of highly shared sequence variants was considered likely to be a technical artifact of the sequencing pipeline. A further reported finding was that TCR beta sequences accurately predicted the HLA-A and HLA-B alleles for most subjects in the first cohort. Strong co-occurrence of HLA alleles, especially DR and DQ, made assigning TCR associations to individual alleles difficult. Several of the top co-occurrence clusters appeared to be linked to parvovirus B19, influenza, CMV and Epstein-Barr virus, according to a later analysis. This cohort had only TCR beta chains sequenced, and the lack of alpha or paired-chain data limited which features could be detected.

The protocol used for the library was the immunoSEQ multiplex PCR assay. For the multiplex PCR, a mixture combining 60 forward primers for TCR Vbeta segments and 13 reverse primers for TCR Jbeta segments was used. The CDR3 region of rearranged TCR beta genes was amplified from genomic DNA with a multiplex PCR assay. The amplified TCR beta libraries were sequenced on the Illumina HiSeq System as 87-base-pair reads. On the study's bioinformatics: Across the 600 to 700 repertoires, a later analysis counted some 80 million unique TCR beta chains, roughly 11 million of which were shared by at least two donors. A nearest-neighbor algorithm error-corrected the raw reads and collapsed the reads into unique sequences, merging closely related sequences to remove PCR and sequencing errors. CDR3 sequences were aligned to IMGT reference sequences to assign V, D and J gene segments. For a sequence to be retained, a match of at least six nucleotides was required to both a V gene segment and a J gene segment. A rearrangement was called productive if the CDR3 had no stop codons and remained in frame with V and J, and every other rearrangement was called non-productive. CDR3 was defined by IMGT convention, running from the second conserved V-encoded cysteine to the conserved J-encoded phenylalanine. The earlier analysis of about 530 of the donors excluded any sequence lacking an unambiguous match to a single V gene segment. An earlier analysis of roughly 590 of the donors called V segments functional above 56.7% productive rearrangements and segregating when the between-donor standard deviation exceeded 5%. To diagnose cytomegalovirus status from the catalog of TCR beta chain sequences, a statistical classification framework was built. A later analysis assigned V and J genes by comparing TCR nucleotide sequences with IMGT/GENE-DB human TR gene sequences. A later analysis assigned CDR3 sequences and most-parsimonious VDJ recombination scenarios with the TCRdist pipeline. In a later analysis, every TCR beta chain was defined by the combination of its CDR3 amino acid sequence and its V-gene family, and reads without a unique V-gene family were dropped. As a way to deal with suspected cross-contamination and a sequencing artifact, a later analysis dropped 500 to 700 nucleotide sequences that were highly shared and had low generation probability. In a later analysis, a clonal expansion index was calculated for each public chain from normalized within-repertoire ranks of inferred template counts. Generation probabilities in a later analysis came from a VDJ recombination model fitted to out-of-frame rearrangements, and those results were checked against IGoR. In a later analysis, hypergeometric tests were used to score TCR-TCR, TCR-HLA and TCR-CMV co-occurrence, with a repertoire-size bias correction applied to TCR pairs. In a later analysis, false discovery rates were estimated by permuting HLA or CMV assignments 20 times. In a later analysis, co-occurring TCRs were grouped using DBSCAN, and TCRdist sequence similarity was added for clustering within HLA-allele-positive subsets. Repertoires with fewer than 30,000 or more than 120,000 public chains, plus five repertoires with anomalous nucleotide sharing, were excluded from co-occurrence clustering. This immuneACCESS table, as held by TCRdb, lists in-frame sequences with V and J called but not all clones. Of the missing ones, under half trace to an unresolved V gene in checked studies; the others have no known cause. Clone size and V and J calls were adopted from that table, with D and trimming inferred from the DNA. The sample table holds 95,000 to 110,000 clones, of which roughly 9.1% were seen once. Roughly 5% of the sample belongs to the ten largest clones.

The receptor was isolated from a man in his forties or fifties in good health and CMV-seropositive. Specimen: PBMCs. The chain was built from TRBV15 and TRBJ1-5; no confident D gene assignment can be made. The CDR3 protein sequence reads: CATSLRNQPQHF. The DNA reads TGTGCCACCAGCTTGAGAAATCAGCCCCAGCATTTT.